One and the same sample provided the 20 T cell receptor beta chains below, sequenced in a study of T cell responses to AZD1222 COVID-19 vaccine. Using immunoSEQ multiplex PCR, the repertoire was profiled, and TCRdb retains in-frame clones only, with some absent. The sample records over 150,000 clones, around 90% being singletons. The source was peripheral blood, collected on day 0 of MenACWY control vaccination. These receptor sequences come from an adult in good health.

In DNA form, the CDR3 reads TGTGCCAGCAGCACCAAATCCCGGCAGCTGAGAAACACCTTC. Protein sequence: CASSTKSRQLRNTF. V is TRBV7-3 and J is TRBJ1-2; D gene ambiguous. Germline values: CDR1 SGHTA, CDR2 FQGTGA. V was pared by 5 bases and J by 12 bases, with 22 bases between. This CDR3 has 14 amino acids.

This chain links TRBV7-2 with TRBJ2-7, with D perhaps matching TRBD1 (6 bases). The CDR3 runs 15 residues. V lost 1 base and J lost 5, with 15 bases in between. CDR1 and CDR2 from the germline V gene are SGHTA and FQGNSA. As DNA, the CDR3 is TGTGCCAGCAGCTTAGTCCTCTTAAGGGGGAACGAGCAGTACTTC. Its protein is CASSLVLLRGNEQYF. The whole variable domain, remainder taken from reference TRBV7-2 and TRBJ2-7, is GAGVSQSPSNKVTEKGKDVELRCDPISGHTALYWYRQSLGQGLEFLIYFQGNSAPDKSGLPSDRFSAERTGGSVSTLTIQRTQQEDSAVYLCASSLVLLRGNEQYFGPGTRLTVT.

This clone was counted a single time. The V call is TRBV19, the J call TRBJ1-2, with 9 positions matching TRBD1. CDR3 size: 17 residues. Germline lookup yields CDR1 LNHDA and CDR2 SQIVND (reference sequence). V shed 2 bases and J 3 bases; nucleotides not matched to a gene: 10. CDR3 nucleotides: TGTGCCAGTAGTATAAGGGTACAGGGGGCGCGGGACTATGGCTACACCTTC. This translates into CASSIRVQGARDYGYTF.

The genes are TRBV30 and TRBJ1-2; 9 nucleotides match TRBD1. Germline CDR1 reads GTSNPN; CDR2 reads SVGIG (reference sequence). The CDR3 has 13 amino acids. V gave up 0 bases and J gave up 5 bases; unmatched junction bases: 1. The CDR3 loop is CAWSVQGAYGYTF. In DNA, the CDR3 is TGTGCCTGGAGTGTACAGGGGGCATATGGCTACACCTTC. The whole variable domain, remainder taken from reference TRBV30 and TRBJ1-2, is SQTIHQWPATLVQPVGSPLSLECTVEGTSNPNLYWYRQAAGRGLQLLFYSVGIGQISSEVPQNLSASRPQDRQFILSSKKLLLSDSGFYLCAWSVQGAYGYTFGSGTRLTVV.

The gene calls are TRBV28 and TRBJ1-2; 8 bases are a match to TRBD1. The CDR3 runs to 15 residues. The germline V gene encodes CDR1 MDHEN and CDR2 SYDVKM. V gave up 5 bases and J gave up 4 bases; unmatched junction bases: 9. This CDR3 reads CASSTGTGRFYGYTF. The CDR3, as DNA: TGTGCCAGCAGTACCGGGACAGGCAGATTCTATGGCTACACCTTC.

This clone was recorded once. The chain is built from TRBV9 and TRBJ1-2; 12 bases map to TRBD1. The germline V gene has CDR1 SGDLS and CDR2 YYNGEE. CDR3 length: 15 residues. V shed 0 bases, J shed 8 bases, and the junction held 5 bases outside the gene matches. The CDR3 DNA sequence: TGTGCCAGCAGCGTAGGGGGACAGGGGGCGCGCGGCTACACCTTC. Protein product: CASSVGGQGARGYTF. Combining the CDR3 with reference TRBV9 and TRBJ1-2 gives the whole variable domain DSGVTQTPKHLITATGQRVTLRCSPRSGDLSVYWYQQSLDQGLQFLIQYYNGEERAKGNILERFSAQQFPDLHSELNLSSLELGDSALYFCASSVGGQGARGYTFGSGTRLTVV.

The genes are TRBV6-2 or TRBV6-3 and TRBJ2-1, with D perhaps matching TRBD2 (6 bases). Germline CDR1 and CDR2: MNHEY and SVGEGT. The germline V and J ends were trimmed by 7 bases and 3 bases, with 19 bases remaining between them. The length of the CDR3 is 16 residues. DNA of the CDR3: TGTGCCAGCACCCCTACCGGGACTTTAAACTACAATGAGCAGTTCTTC. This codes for CASTPTGTLNYNEQFF.

The CDR3 sequence is CASRRPGQGSHNEQFF. The CDR3 nucleotides read TGTGCCAGTAGGAGGCCGGGACAGGGTTCTCACAATGAGCAGTTCTTC. V gene TRBV19 combines with J gene TRBJ2-1, with 9 bases that match TRBD1. The CDR3 sequence is 16 residues long. Germline V gene data show CDR1 as LNHDA and CDR2 as SQIVND (reference sequence). Losses at the gene ends were 6 bases for V and 5 bases for J; bases not matched to a gene: 11. The whole variable domain, remainder taken from reference TRBV19 and TRBJ2-1, is DGGITQSPKYLFRKEGQNVTLSCEQNLNHDAMYWYRQDPGQGLRLIYYSQIVNDFQKGDIAEGYSVSREKKESFPLTVTSAQKNPTAFYLCASRRPGQGSHNEQFFGPGTRLTVL.

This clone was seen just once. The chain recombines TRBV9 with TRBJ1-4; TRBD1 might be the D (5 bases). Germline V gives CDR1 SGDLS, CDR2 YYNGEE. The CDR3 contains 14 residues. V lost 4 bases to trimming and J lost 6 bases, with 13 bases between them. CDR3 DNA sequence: TGTGCCAGCAGCCCCCGGGGGATGGATGAAAAACTGTTTTTT. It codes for CASSPRGMDEKLFF.

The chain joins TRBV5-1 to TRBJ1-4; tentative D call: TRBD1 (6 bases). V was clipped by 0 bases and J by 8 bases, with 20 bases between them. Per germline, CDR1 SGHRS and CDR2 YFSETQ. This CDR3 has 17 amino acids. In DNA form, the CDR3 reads TGCGCCAGCAGCTTGGCCCCCGGGGCCGGAGGGGGGGAAAAACTGTTTTTT. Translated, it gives CASSLAPGAGGGEKLFF.

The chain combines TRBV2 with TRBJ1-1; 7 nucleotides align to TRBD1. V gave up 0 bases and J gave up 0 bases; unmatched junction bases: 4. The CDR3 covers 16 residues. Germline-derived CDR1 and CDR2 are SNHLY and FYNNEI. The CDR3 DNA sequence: TGTGCCAGCAGTGAAGCGGGACAGAATCTGAACACTGAAGCTTTCTTT. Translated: CASSEAGQNLNTEAFF.

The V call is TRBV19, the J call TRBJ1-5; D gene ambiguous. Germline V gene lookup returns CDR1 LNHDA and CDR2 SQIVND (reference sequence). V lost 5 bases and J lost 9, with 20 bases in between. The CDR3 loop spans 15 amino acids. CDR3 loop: CASSASDSGKRPQHF. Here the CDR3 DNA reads TGTGCCAGTAGTGCCTCGGATTCCGGGAAACGGCCCCAGCATTTT.

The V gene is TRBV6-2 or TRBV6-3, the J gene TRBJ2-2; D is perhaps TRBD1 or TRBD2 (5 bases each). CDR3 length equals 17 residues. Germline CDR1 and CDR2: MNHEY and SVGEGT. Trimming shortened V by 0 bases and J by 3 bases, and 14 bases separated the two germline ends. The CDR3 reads CASSYSSGRADTGELFF. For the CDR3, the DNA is TGTGCCAGCAGTTACTCGAGCGGCAGGGCGGACACCGGGGAGCTGTTTTTT.

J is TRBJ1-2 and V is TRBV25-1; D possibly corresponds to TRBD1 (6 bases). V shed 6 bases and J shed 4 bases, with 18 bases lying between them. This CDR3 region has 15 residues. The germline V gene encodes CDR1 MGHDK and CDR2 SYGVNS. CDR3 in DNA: TGTGCCAGCAGCAACTCAGGGGACGTCGGCTATGGCTACACCTTC. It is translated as CASSNSGDVGYGYTF.

CDR3 coding DNA: TGTGCCAGCAGTTACGGGCCGGTTCTAAATTCACCCCTCCACTTT. It specifies CASSYGPVLNSPLHF. The chain has TRBV6-5 and TRBJ1-6; no clear D. Germline-derived CDR1 and CDR2 are MNHEY and SVGAGI. CDR3 length: 15 residues. V was shortened by 2 bases and J by 7 bases, with 12 bases between the two germline ends.

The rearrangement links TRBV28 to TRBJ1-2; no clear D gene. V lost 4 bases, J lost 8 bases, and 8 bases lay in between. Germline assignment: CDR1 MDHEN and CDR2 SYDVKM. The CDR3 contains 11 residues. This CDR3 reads CASSSPTGYTF. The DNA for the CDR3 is TGTGCCAGCAGTTCCCCGACGGGCTACACCTTC.

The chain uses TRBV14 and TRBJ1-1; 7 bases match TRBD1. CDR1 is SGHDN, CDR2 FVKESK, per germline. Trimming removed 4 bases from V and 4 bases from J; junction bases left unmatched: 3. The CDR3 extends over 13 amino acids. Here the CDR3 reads CASSPGTVTEAFF. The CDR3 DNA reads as TGTGCCAGCAGCCCCGGGACAGTCACTGAAGCTTTCTTT.

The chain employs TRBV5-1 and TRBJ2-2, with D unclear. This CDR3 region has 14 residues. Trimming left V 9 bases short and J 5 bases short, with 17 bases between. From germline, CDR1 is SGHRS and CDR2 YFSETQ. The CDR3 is CATKAAAATGELFF. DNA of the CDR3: TGCGCCACCAAGGCGGCCGCCGCAACCGGGGAGCTGTTTTTT.

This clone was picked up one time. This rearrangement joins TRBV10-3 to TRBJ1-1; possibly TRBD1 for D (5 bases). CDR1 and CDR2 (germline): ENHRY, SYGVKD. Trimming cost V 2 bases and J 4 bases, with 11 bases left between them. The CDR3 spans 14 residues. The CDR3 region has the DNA TGTGCCATCAGTGAGCAGATGAGGGGCACTGAAGCTTTCTTT. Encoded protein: CAISEQMRGTEAFF.

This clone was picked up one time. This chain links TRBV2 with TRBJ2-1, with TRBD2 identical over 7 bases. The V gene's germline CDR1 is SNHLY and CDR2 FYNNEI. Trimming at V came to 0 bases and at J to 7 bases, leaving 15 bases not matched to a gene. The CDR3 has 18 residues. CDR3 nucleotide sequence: TGTGCCAGCAGTGAAGCGCTTCAAGGGGCGGGAGCATTGAATGAGCAGTTCTTC. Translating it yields CASSEALQGAGALNEQFF.